The T cell receptor beta chain under discussion was sequenced for a study of post-analysis software for immune sequencing data. The overall study: In terms of disease course, relapsing-remitting, secondary progressive and progressive-relapsing multiple sclerosis were included.

Trimming took 1 base from V and 5 from J, leaving 10 bases between them. This CDR3 is 14 amino acids long. Germline V CDR1 and CDR2: SGHRS, YFSETQ. Unique molecular identifiers were carried by the TCR beta cDNA libraries. cDNA molecules numbering about 490,000 came from roughly 0.93 to 9.6 million T cells. TCRdb called the PCR reads again in MiXCR, with one record for every CDR3 protein. The data show about 540,000 distinct CDR3 sequences, around a third seen once. Study-level findings and limits: Under F measure analysis, samples from one preparation batch co-clustered strongly. A few TRBV segments appeared more often in patients than in controls, and TRBV5-6, TRBV5-1 and TRBV20-1 were among these.

This clonotype was counted a few times. Its antigen is unidentified. The V call is TRBV5-1, the J call TRBJ2-1; D is possibly TRBD1 or TRBD2 (5 bases each). Input material: blood. This sequence was found in a girl younger than 18 with multiple sclerosis. The CDR3: CASSLMQGDNEQFF. CDR3 nucleotides: TGCGCCAGCAGCTTGATGCAGGGAGACAATGAGCAGTTCTTC.